The clone carrying this T cell receptor beta chain was seen more than once but under ten times. A J-beta primer mix and a sample-barcoded 5' primer were used in a second PCR of about 7 to 12 cycles. A 12-random-nucleotide template-switch adaptor tagged each cDNA molecule. TCRdb re-analysed the 5' RACE reads in MiXCR, keeping a single row per CDR3 protein. The table includes 1.5 million to 1.8 million distinct CDR3 sequences, 40% to 45% detected once. The data were taken from a study of blood T cells in healthy people across ages. Individuals who donated were healthy Caucasians from Russia aged about 6 to 90. The sample, 7.5 to 10 milliliters of peripheral blood, was drawn from each donor. Sequences were obtained from blood. The receptor comes from a woman aged 18-30 years in good health.

This chain's CDR3 is CASSSPGQASGGTYNEQFF. As DNA, the CDR3 is TGTGCCAGCAGTAGCCCGGGACAGGCCTCCGGGGGGACGTACAATGAGCAGTTCTTC. V and J are TRBV27 and TRBJ2-1; a possible D gene is TRBD1 (8 bases). The CDR3 runs to 19 residues. The V end was cut by 5 bases, the J end by 4 bases, with 27 bases between. Germline V gene sequence: CDR1 MNHEY, CDR2 SMNVEV (reference sequence).